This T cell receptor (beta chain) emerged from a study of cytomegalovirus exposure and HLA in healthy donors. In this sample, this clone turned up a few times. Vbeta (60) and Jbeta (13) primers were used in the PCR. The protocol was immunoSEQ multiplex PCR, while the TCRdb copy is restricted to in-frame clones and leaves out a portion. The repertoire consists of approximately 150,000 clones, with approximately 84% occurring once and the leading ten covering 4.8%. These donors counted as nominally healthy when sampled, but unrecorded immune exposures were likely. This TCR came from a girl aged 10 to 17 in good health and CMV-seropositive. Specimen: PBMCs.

The CDR3 DNA reads as TGTGCCAGTAGTACCTTGGACTCCTCCGTGGATACGCAGTATTTT. Translation: CASSTLDSSVDTQYF. This chain joins TRBV19 and TRBJ2-3; D possibly corresponds to TRBD2 (5 bases). The CDR3 length is 15 residues. The V gene lost 4 bases and the J gene lost 6 bases, with 17 bases spanning the gap. CDR1 and CDR2 from the germline V gene are LNHDA and SQIVND (reference sequence).